The T cell receptor (beta chain) described here comes from a study of T cells in Graves' hyperthyroidism and ophthalmopathy (dated by TCRdb to about 2019). Regarding the complete study: Peripheral blood was collected at initial diagnosis, before any treatment. To identify TCR V-J signatures that set the groups apart, the researchers used a discovery cohort of 100 patients, made up of 40 to 45 with Graves' ophthalmopathy and approximately 57 with stable Graves' hyperthyroidism. Prospective prediction of ophthalmopathy was tested in an independent validation cohort consisting of 18 hyperthyroidism patients and over 15 patients who later progressed to ophthalmopathy. For training and testing, the 80 to 100 patients in the discovery cohort were randomly divided in a 7:3 ratio. The study also compared thyroid tissue and blood T-cell repertoires from five or six Graves' hyperthyroidism patients. Following sampling, methimazole starting at 30 mg daily was given to hyperthyroidism patients, and high-dose intravenous methylprednisolone was given to ophthalmopathy patients. The paper reports TCR Vbeta CDR3 sequencing of roughly 140 peripheral blood samples: some 41 ophthalmopathy, fewer than 85 hyperthyroidism and 17 progressor patients. Here is what the overall study found, with its caveats: Sample size was not statistically predetermined, and blinding of investigators to group allocation was not performed. A model built on a 13 V-J signature distinguished ophthalmopathy from stable hyperthyroidism, reaching around 88% sensitivity and 81.08% specificity in cross-validation and 80%/75% in testing. During validation, the model predicted progression to ophthalmopathy a median of around six months ahead of onset, with just under 71% sensitivity and 72.22% specificity. Most expanded thyroid clonotypes (frequency above 0.001) were also detected in blood, suggesting blood repertoires may reflect thyroid immune responses.

A remark on this clonotype: Its antigen target is currently unknown. There are no base qualities to consult, and no much larger clone falls within one base.

The TCR beta CDR3 regions were amplified from the RNA transcripts. The TCR CDR3 was subjected to a first round of RT-PCR using the HTBI primer set and the Qiagen OneStep RT-PCR kit. Libraries were constructed in a second round of multiplex PCR, after which size selection and purification were carried out. Sequencing of the libraries was done on an Illumina HiSeq2000 using paired-end 100 bp reads. The original pipeline was this. SOAPnuke was used to process the raw data, removing reads that contained adapters or uncalled bases, had a mean Phred below 15, or lacked an exact match to the constant primer or identifier. High-quality paired reads were merged with COPE v1.2.5, and unique nucleotide sequences were defined as clonotypes. MiTCR v1.1 was used to align the clonotypes against IMGT TRBV, TRBD and TRBJ reference segments. Only V-J combinations with frequency above 0.0001, covering roughly 99% of repertoires, were analysed. A TCS score was defined as the ratio between F50 (clonal expansion) and ExV (chaos), using BLOSUM62-based TCRdist between CDR3 peptides within each V-J. Welch's t-statistics and random forest reduced roughly 530 V-J features to roughly 13, which were used in a naive Bayes classifier (R e1071). The public sequencing data were trimmed at Q25 with fastp and processed into clonotypes with MiXCR by TCRdb, which kept only in-frame beta chains. Each entry merges the rows of one CDR3 protein and shows their most common DNA and genes. The V and J calls here are based on TCRdb, not the publication. The sample records hundreds of thousands of distinct CDR3 sequences, 12% to 15% of which are singletons. Of the sample, approximately 19% falls within the top ten clones.

Ophthalmopathy patients had moderately to severely active disease, Clinical Activity Score of at least 3, NOSPECS grade of at least 4, and duration under 3 months. Any patient with an uncontrolled infection, another autoimmune disease, pregnancy or lactation was excluded. Diagnoses were established on the basis of clinical symptoms, serum thyroxine and TRAb, thyroid ultrasound, and orbital computed tomography. PBMCs were isolated from 7.5 to 10 ml of fresh peripheral blood by Ficoll-Paque density gradient centrifugation. Trizol reagent was used to extract total RNA, and RNA quality was then checked on an Agilent 2100 Bioanalyzer. CDR1 is given as GTSNPN and CDR2 as SVGIG, both from the germline V gene (reference sequence). V is clipped by 2 bases and J by 6 bases, and the sequence between their germline boundaries is 14 bases long. The CDR3 has 14 amino acids, counting the end cysteine and phenylalanine. Left in the record is the CDR3 DNA by itself, 42 bases read in frame from the first base.

This receptor chain uses TRBV30 and TRBJ2-1; a weak D assignment points to TRBD2 (5 bases agree). The source is a woman aged 55-70 years with Graves' ophthalmopathy. The sample was blood. The bases are TGTGCCTGGAGTTATTTTGGAGGCCCCAATGAGCAGTTCTTC. Its product reads: CAWSYFGGPNEQFF. With all but the CDR3 taken from the reference TRBV30 and TRBJ2-1 genes, the full variable domain is: SQTIHQWPATLVQPVGSPLSLECTVEGTSNPNLYWYRQAAGRGLQLLFYSVGIGQISSEVPQNLSASRPQDRQFILSSKKLLLSDSGFYLCAWSYFGGPNEQFFGPGTRLTVL.